This T cell receptor beta chain was sequenced during a study of blood T cell repertoires in COVID-19 (dated by TCRdb to the early 2020s). Background on the whole study: Samples from collaborators originated in the United States, Italy and Spain and spanned both the acute and convalescent phases of COVID-19. HLA class I and class II types, where available, came from metadata supplied by the sample provider rather than from assay-based typing. The repertoires were released in a freely available public database meant as a resource for research on the immune response to SARS-CoV-2. Deeply sampled blood TCRbeta repertoires from subjects exposed to, actively infected with, or recovered from COVID-19 were included in the dataset. The material from the prospective study consisted of cDNA or gDNA derived from T cells, B-cell-depleted T cells, or PBMCs. Sample metadata almost always included a de-identified subject ID, COVID-19 status, age in years and sex. The samples were drawn from the first 160 participants of the ongoing ImmuneRACE study and from over 950 subjects provided by 6 global collaborators.

One collaborating source in Seattle enrolled patients while the patients were actively infected and followed the patients over time throughout the course of disease. The collaborating institutions used their own protocols to collect whole blood in K2EDTA tubes. For TCRbeta analysis, collaborator samples were shipped as frozen whole blood, as isolated PBMCs, or as DNA extracted from either sample type. TCRbeta CDR3 regions were amplified from genomic DNA by means of the immunoSEQ Assay, a bias-controlled multiplex PCR. In the authors' own workflow: The number of nucleated cells in each sample was estimated by amplification of reference gene primers within the assay. To quantify the absolute abundance of each unique TCRbeta CDR3 rearrangement, sequence reads were collapsed and filtered. For each sample, productive Simpson clonality was calculated as the square root of Simpson's diversity index over productive rearrangements. Drawn from immuneACCESS, this table holds only the in-frame rearrangements with V and J called that TCRdb kept. Clones are partly lost; checked studies trace under half to an unresolved V gene and leave the rest unexplained. V, J and clone size reflect that table, while D and trimming were determined from the DNA. The sample records around 260,000 clones, about 86% of which are singletons. The ten largest account for around 16% of the sample.

Study-level results and caveats: Clinical and demographic metadata were provided uncurated, with the amount varying by source and participant.

In regard to this clone: The antigen this receptor binds is unknown. No base quality information exists; no much larger clone differs at one position.

Looking up the germline V gene yields CDR1 MNHEY and CDR2 SVGEGT. V drops 2 bases and J drops 6 bases, leaving 10 bases in between. Its CDR3 holds 13 amino acids, cysteine through phenylalanine. The kept DNA is CDR3 alone, 39 bases in frame from the first base. The sequence joins TRBV6-2 or TRBV6-3 to TRBJ1-1; the D gene assignment is ambiguous. The sequenced sample was peripheral blood. The sequence derives from a person aged 70 to 85 with COVID-19, enrolled during active disease. CDR3 sequence: CASSYGSRAEAFF. The DNA sequence reads TGTGCCAGCAGTTACGGGTCGAGGGCTGAAGCTTTCTTT.